The next 30 T cell receptor beta chains were all read from a single sample in a study of spatial heterogeneity in lung cancer. The time point: sample taken at primary tumor resection. Study-wide results and caveats: Expanded intratumoral alpha and beta TCR counts tracked tumor mutation counts.

MiXCR, applied by TCRdb to the 5' RACE reads, yields one record per CDR3 protein. The data contain 24,000 or so distinct CDR3 sequences, just under 9% of them singletons. No antigen has been identified for these receptors. The material was lung tumor tissue, obtained at surgery. These receptors came from a male donor with early-stage non-small cell lung cancer.

This clonotype has only a few counts. V and J are TRBV7-9 and TRBJ1-4; the D is unclear. Germline CDR1 SEHNR, CDR2 FQNEAQ (reference sequence). V lost 2 bases and J lost 8, with 6 bases in between. The CDR3 is 12 amino acids. This CDR3 reads CASSLRTEKLFF. In nucleotides, the CDR3 is TGTGCCAGCAGCTTAAGAACCGAAAAACTGTTTTTT.

This clonotype was recorded at least ten times. The chain employs TRBV7-9 and TRBJ2-1; D is unresolved. CDR1 and CDR2 (germline): SEHNR, FQNEAQ (reference sequence). Between the trimmed V and J ends, which lost 6 bases and 7 bases, there was a span of 10 bases. CDR3 length equals 12 residues. The CDR3 DNA follows: TGTGCCAGCAGGGTAGGGTTGAATGAGCAGTTCTTC. Its protein product is CASRVGLNEQFF.

This clonotype appeared many times. The chain joins TRBV5-1 to TRBJ2-3, with D perhaps matching TRBD1 or TRBD2 (5 bases each). Between the trimmed V and J ends, which lost 2 bases and 2 bases, there was a span of 9 bases. Germline V gives CDR1 SGHRS, CDR2 YFSETQ. The CDR3 runs to 14 residues. The chain's CDR3 is CASSFTGTTDTQYF. DNA for the CDR3: TGCGCCAGCAGCTTCACCGGGACCACAGATACGCAGTATTTT.

This clonotype was picked up many times. V gene TRBV7-9 combines with J gene TRBJ1-2; D may be TRBD1 (6 bases). Trimming removed 3 bases from V and 6 bases from J, with 8 bases in between. The CDR3 covers 12 residues. CDR1 is SEHNR and CDR2 is FQNEAQ in the germline V gene (reference sequence). The CDR3, as DNA: TGTGCCAGCAGCTTCTCAGGGGATGGCTACACCTTC. Its protein is CASSFSGDGYTF.

This clonotype was seen many times. The V gene is TRBV29-1, the J gene TRBJ2-7; TRBD1 agrees at 8 bases. CDR1 SQVTM and CDR2 ANQGSEA come from the germline V gene. Losses at the gene ends were 0 bases for V and 4 bases for J; bases not matched to a gene: 11. This CDR3 comprises 16 residues. The DNA of the CDR3 is TGCAGCGTTGAAGACCTAGGGTACAGGGGGTCGTACGAGCAGTACTTC. Its translation is CSVEDLGYRGSYEQYF.

This clonotype was recorded many times. V usage is TRBV20-1 and J usage is TRBJ2-5, with 8 bases that match TRBD2. Germline V gives CDR1 DFQATT, CDR2 SNEGSKA (reference sequence). This CDR3 is built from 14 residues. J was trimmed by 2 bases and V by 6 bases; bases with no gene match: 8. This CDR3 reads CSASKVAGQETQYF. The CDR3 DNA sequence: TGCAGTGCCTCAAAGGTAGCGGGACAAGAGACCCAGTACTTC.

On this clonotype: Mismatch with germline at one junction end may stem from a read error. V gene TRBV2 combines with J gene TRBJ2-5; D assignment may be TRBD1 or TRBD2 (5 bases each). Germline V gene sequence: CDR1 SNHLY, CDR2 FYNNEI. CDR3 length: 13 amino acids. The CDR3 DNA reads TGTGCCAGCAGCCAACGGGACCAAGAGACCCTGTACTTC. This encodes CASSQRDQETLYF.

By sample share, this clonotype is medium-sized. J is TRBJ2-7 and V is TRBV28; 7 bases match TRBD2. The CDR3 is 12 amino acids. The junction had 8 bases not matched to a gene; V was cut back by 6 bases and J by 9 bases. Looked up from germline, CDR1 is MDHEN and CDR2 is SYDVKM. CDR3 DNA: TGTGCCAGCAGCCCCCGGGCTAGCGGGCAGTACTTC. Protein sequence: CASSPRASGQYF.

This chain joins TRBV6-5 and TRBJ2-1, with D tentatively TRBD2 (5 bases). V was pared by 0 bases and J by 4 bases, with 10 bases between. The CDR3 runs to 15 residues. Germline-derived CDR1 and CDR2 are MNHEY and SVGAGI. The CDR3 region is CASSYSFTGYNEQFF. CDR3 nucleotides: TGTGCCAGCAGTTACTCATTTACGGGATACAATGAGCAGTTCTTC.

The rearrangement links TRBV6-6 to TRBJ2-3; D unclear. Trimming removed 8 bases from V and 0 bases from J, with 12 bases in between. The CDR3 length is 14 residues. The V gene's germline CDR1 is MNHNY and CDR2 SVGAGI (reference sequence). CDR3 residues: CASGNADSTDTQYF. For the CDR3, the DNA is TGTGCCAGCGGGAACGCGGACAGCACAGATACGCAGTATTTT.

This clonotype has more than one count but fewer than ten. The chain couples TRBV10-2 to TRBJ2-3, with no clear D. The CDR3 has 15 residues. V lost 8 bases, J lost 5 bases, and 20 bases lay in between. Germline values: CDR1 WSHSY, CDR2 SAAADI. As DNA, the CDR3 is TGCGCCAGCGGCAGTATCCATCCAGCGTTAGATACGCAGTATTTT. Amino acids: CASGSIHPALDTQYF.

This clonotype was picked up a small number of times. This chain joins TRBV7-9 and TRBJ2-3, with 12 bases aligning to TRBD2. CDR1 is SEHNR, CDR2 FQNEAQ, per germline (reference sequence). Unmatched junction bases numbered 10, after V lost 2 bases and J lost 7 bases. The CDR3 has 17 amino acids. The CDR3 spells CASSLSPSGGELNTQYF. The DNA of the CDR3 is TGTGCCAGCAGCTTATCCCCTAGCGGGGGGGAGCTTAATACGCAGTATTTT.

On this clonotype: One end of the junction does not line up with germline, which may come from a read error. V and J are TRBV7-9 and TRBJ1-1, with 7 bases identical to TRBD1. The CDR3 has 15 residues. Germline V gene data show CDR1 as SEHNR and CDR2 as FQNEAQ (reference sequence). The chain's CDR3 is CASRPPTGMNTEASF. CDR3 nucleotides: TGTGCCAGCAGACCCCCGACAGGGATGAACACTGAAGCTTCCTTT.

This clonotype was seen a few times. The V call is TRBV5-1, the J call TRBJ1-6, with 8 bases matching TRBD1. V trimming: 4 bases; J trimming: 8 bases; junction bases outside the gene matches: 5. This CDR3 has 14 amino acids. Germline CDR1 SGHRS, CDR2 YFSETQ. CDR3 DNA sequence: TGCGCCAGCAGCCCGGACAGGGAATATTCACCCCTCCACTTT. Its translation: CASSPDREYSPLHF.

This clonotype was seen a few times. This could be a read error, since a much larger clone is one nucleotide away. The conserved phenylalanine or tryptophan is not found at the CDR3 terminus, so this likely reflects a read error. V usage is TRBV5-1 and J usage is TRBJ2-5; D might be TRBD2 (6 bases). The germline V gene has CDR1 SGHRS and CDR2 YFSETQ. This CDR3 contains 15 residues. The CDR3 DNA reads TGCGCCAGCAGCCCTCTGGCTCGGGAGCAAGGGACCCAGTACTCC. This codes for CASSPLAREQGTQYS.

This clonotype was recorded many times. V usage is TRBV7-6 and J usage is TRBJ2-1; no clear D gene. CDR1 and CDR2 (germline): SGHVS, FNYEAQ. The CDR3 sequence is 13 residues long. V was pared by 1 base and J by 9 bases, with 10 bases between. CDR3 in DNA: TGTGCCAGCAGCTTAGTAGGGTGGGCTGAGCAGTTCTTC. Amino acid sequence: CASSLVGWAEQFF.

This clonotype was observed many times. This chain joins TRBV7-2 and TRBJ2-1; 9 nucleotides agree with TRBD2. The CDR3 has 17 amino acids. V lost 6 bases, J lost 10 bases, and 19 bases stayed unmatched. The germline gives CDR1 SGHTA, CDR2 FQGNSA. The DNA for the CDR3 is TGTGCCAGCAGTCCCGCCGGGAGTGGCGGGGGGGCAGGGGAGCAGTTCTTC. This codes for CASSPAGSGGGAGEQFF.

This clonotype showed up many times. The J gene is TRBJ1-3, the V gene TRBV18, with D hard to call. Germline CDR1 KGHSH, CDR2 LQKENI. The CDR3 length is 16 residues. Trimming left V 1 base short and J 0 bases short, with 10 bases between. CDR3 region: CASSPRPQISGNTIYF. In DNA form, the CDR3 reads TGTGCCAGCTCACCACGGCCACAAATCTCTGGAAACACCATATATTTT.

This clonotype was picked up many times. V usage is TRBV5-1 and J usage is TRBJ2-4, with D maybe TRBD2 (5 bases). CDR1 is SGHRS, CDR2 YFSETQ, per germline. V lost 0 bases, J lost 6 bases, and 10 bases lay in between. This CDR3 is 14 amino acids long. The CDR3 protein is CASSLERERNIQYF. CDR3 nucleotide sequence: TGCGCCAGCAGCTTGGAGAGGGAAAGAAACATTCAGTACTTC. Using reference TRBV5-1 and TRBJ2-4 for the parts outside the CDR3, the full variable domain is KAGVTQTPRYLIKTRGQQVTLSCSPISGHRSVSWYQQTPGQGLQFLFEYFSETQRNKGNFPGRFSGRQFSNSRSEMNVSTLELGDSALYLCASSLERERNIQYFGAGTRLSVL.

This clonotype has a count of ten or more. The chain combines TRBV3-1 with TRBJ1-2, with D possibly being TRBD1 (6 bases). CDR3 length: 13 residues. Germline values: CDR1 LGHDT, CDR2 YNNKEL (reference sequence). V was clipped by 1 base and J by 6 bases, with 9 bases between them. In DNA form, the CDR3 reads TGTGCCAGCAGCCAAGCAGGGGTAGATGGCTACACCTTC. Translation: CASSQAGVDGYTF.

This clonotype came up many times. This chain joins TRBV19 and TRBJ2-3; 11 bases fit TRBD1. The ends lost 5 bases at V and 5 bases at J; junction bases unmatched: 6. Germline CDR1 and CDR2: LNHDA and SQIVND (reference sequence). The CDR3 sequence is 15 residues long. The CDR3 region is CASSAWTGGGDTQYF. For the CDR3, the DNA is TGTGCCAGTAGTGCCTGGACAGGGGGCGGAGATACGCAGTATTTT.

With regard to this clonotype: A much larger clone lies one base from this, so it may be a read error. J is TRBJ2-7 and V is TRBV18; TRBD1 matches at 8 bases. V lost 3 bases to trimming and J lost 5 bases; unmatched junction nucleotides: 9. This CDR3 is built from 15 residues. CDR1 is KGHSH, CDR2 LQKENI, per germline. The CDR3 nucleotides read TGTGCCAGCTCACCTACAGGGGGAACTCGACACGAGCAGTACTTC. This codes for CASSPTGGTRHEQYF.

This clonotype was found many times. The V call is TRBV20-1, the J call TRBJ1-2; no clear D gene. Trimming pared 7 bases from V and 4 bases from J, leaving 10 bases between. In germline, CDR1 is DFQATT, CDR2 SNEGSKA (reference sequence). The CDR3 spans 11 residues. The chain's CDR3 is CSVELGYGYTF. CDR3 sequence (DNA): TGCAGTGTTGAGTTAGGCTATGGCTACACCTTC.

The chain recombines TRBV5-4 with TRBJ2-2; 10 bases are a match to TRBD1. CDR1 and CDR2 from the germline V gene are SGHNT and YYREEE (reference sequence). Trimming at V came to 4 bases and at J to 4 bases, leaving 7 bases not matched to a gene. CDR3 length: 16 amino acids. CDR3 coding DNA: TGTGCCAGCAGCCCCCCGGGACAGGGGTCCACCGGGGAGCTGTTTTTT. This gives the protein CASSPPGQGSTGELFF.

This clonotype occurred many times. The chain combines TRBV6-5 with TRBJ1-5; 7 positions agree with TRBD1. CDR3 length: 14 amino acids. From germline, CDR1 is MNHEY and CDR2 SVGAGI. J was trimmed by 7 bases and V by 6 bases; bases with no gene match: 9. CDR3 in DNA: TGTGCCAGCAGCCTTACAGGGGTCGGGCAGCCCCAGCATTTT. The encoded protein is CASSLTGVGQPQHF.

This clonotype is medium-sized (0.01 to 0.1%) in the sample. The rearrangement joins TRBV29-1 to TRBJ2-5; D unclear. Trimming took 1 base from V and 5 from J, leaving 5 bases between them. The CDR3 is made up of 11 amino acids. The germline V gene has CDR1 SQVTM and CDR2 ANQGSEA. CDR3 protein: CSVEVWETQYF. The CDR3 DNA sequence: TGCAGCGTTGAAGTCTGGGAGACCCAGTACTTC.

In its sample, this clonotype was seen a few times. The rearrangement links TRBV5-1 to TRBJ2-3, with 12 bases matching TRBD2. In germline, CDR1 is SGHRS, CDR2 YFSETQ. The CDR3 extends over 15 amino acids. Losses at the gene ends were 5 bases for V and 0 bases for J; bases not matched to a gene: 1. The CDR3 DNA reads TGCGCCAGCAGGGGACTAGCGGGTAGCACAGATACGCAGTATTTT. This gives the protein CASRGLAGSTDTQYF.

Worth noting for this clonotype: Just one base apart from a much larger clone, this may be a read error. The chain combines TRBV20-1 with TRBJ2-7; no definite D call. The CDR3 totals 13 residues. Germline assignment: CDR1 DFQATT and CDR2 SNEGSKA (reference sequence). V dropped 4 bases and J dropped 0 bases, with 10 bases sitting between them. The CDR3 region is CSANGRNSYEQYF. The CDR3 DNA sequence: TGCAGTGCTAATGGGCGGAACTCCTACGAGCAGTACTTC.

This clonotype was picked up a small number of times. The chain recombines TRBV20-1 with TRBJ1-5, with 8 positions matching TRBD1. J lost 2 bases, V lost 1 base, and 4 bases had no gene match. The CDR3 runs to 15 residues. CDR1 and CDR2 (germline): DFQATT, SNEGSKA (reference sequence). The CDR3 reads CSARGTGYGNQPQHF. DNA of the CDR3: TGCAGTGCTAGAGGGACAGGGTACGGCAATCAGCCCCAGCATTTT.

This clonotype showed up many times. The chain is built from TRBV7-8 and TRBJ2-1; D uncertain. The CDR3 is made up of 12 amino acids. The V gene's germline CDR1 is SGHVS and CDR2 FQNEAQ. Between the trimmed V and J ends, which lost 1 base and 10 bases, there was a span of 8 bases. The CDR3 loop reads CASSLGTGEQFF. The CDR3 coding sequence is TGTGCCAGCAGCTTAGGGACCGGAGAGCAGTTCTTC.